The sequence of this T cell receptor (beta chain) was determined in a study of blood T cell repertoires in COVID-19. Study summary: COVID-19 samples from acute and convalescent phases originated in the United States, Italy and Spain. In each case, the material was cDNA or gDNA derived from T cells, B-cell-depleted T cells, or PBMCs.

There are a few counts of this clone. V shed 1 base and J shed 5 bases, with 17 bases lying between them. Germline loops: CDR1 SGHDN, CDR2 FVKESK. This CDR3 is 17 amino acids long. Original processing notes: Using reference gene primer amplification, nucleated cell counts were estimated. Data came from immunoSEQ multiplex PCR; TCRdb stores just in-frame clones and leaves some out. V and J calls plus clone size are reproduced from that table; the DNA served to infer D and trimming. Altogether about 210,000 clones are present, around 80% being singletons, with the ten largest covering 7.2%. This receptor was identified in a woman aged 70-85 years with acute or convalescent COVID-19. The V and J genes are TRBV14 and TRBJ2-2, with a tentative D call TRBD2 (6 bases). The sample was peripheral blood. CDR3 protein: CASSQGRAQIGTGELFF. CDR3 DNA sequence: TGTGCCAGCAGCCAAGGGAGGGCACAGATAGGGACCGGGGAGCTGTTTTTT.